The clone carrying this T cell receptor (beta chain) came up a few times. Its antigen is undetermined. With 8 bases removed from V and 0 bases from J, the gap between germline ends came to 11 bases. Germline loops: CDR1 LNHDA, CDR2 SQIVND (reference sequence). This CDR3 has 14 amino acids. Profiled with immunoSEQ multiplex PCR; TCRdb holds only in-frame clones, not every one. The sample has 150,000 to 200,000 clones, roughly 84% seen once. This entry belongs to a study of cytotoxic CD8 clonotypes in ibrutinib-treated CLL. On the study more broadly: Patients: roughly ten relapsed/refractory, fewer than 16 treatment-naive, fewer than 18 IGHV unmutated.

General study points: Sustained-remission and progressing patients' sampling times differed. Treatment left the uncommon public clonotypes either contracted or stable in frequency. Clonality at baseline surpassed age-matched healthy donors and tracked circulating CD8+ T-cell counts.

The source was PBMCs, collected at disease progression, from a patient treated with ibrutinib. The genes are TRBV19 and TRBJ1-3; the D gene is possibly TRBD1 (6 bases). The sequence was obtained from a human donor with chronic lymphocytic leukemia. CDR3 in DNA: TGTGCCAGTGGCGACAGGTCCTCTGGAAACACCATATATTTT. Its protein product is CASGDRSSGNTIYF.